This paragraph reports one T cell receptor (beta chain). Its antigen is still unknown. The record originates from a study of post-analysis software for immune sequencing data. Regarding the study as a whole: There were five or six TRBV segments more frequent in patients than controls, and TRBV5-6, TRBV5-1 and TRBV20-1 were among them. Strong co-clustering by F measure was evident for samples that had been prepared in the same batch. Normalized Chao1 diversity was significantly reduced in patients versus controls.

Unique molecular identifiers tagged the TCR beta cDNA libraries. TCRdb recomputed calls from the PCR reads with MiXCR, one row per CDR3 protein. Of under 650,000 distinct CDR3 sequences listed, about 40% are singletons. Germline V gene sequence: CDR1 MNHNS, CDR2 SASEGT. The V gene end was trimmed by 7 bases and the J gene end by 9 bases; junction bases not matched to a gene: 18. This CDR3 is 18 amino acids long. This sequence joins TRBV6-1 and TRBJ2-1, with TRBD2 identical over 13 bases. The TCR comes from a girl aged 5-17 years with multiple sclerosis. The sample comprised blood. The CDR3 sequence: CASTEGLAGHFSESEQFF. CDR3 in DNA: TGTGCCAGCACTGAGGGACTAGCGGGACACTTTAGCGAGTCTGAGCAGTTCTTC.